This TCR beta chain was recovered during a study of OX40 agonist ivuxolimab in advanced cancers. The V and J ends lost 4 bases and 5 bases respectively, with 14 bases between them. The CDR3 sequence is 14 residues long. Per the germline V gene, CDR1 is MGHDK and CDR2 is SYGVNS. Study-wide points: More expanded clones were seen, on average, in CD8+ T cells than in CD4+.

Worth noting for this clone: What it binds is unknown.

TCRdb's copy holds only in-frame clones and misses some; the assay was immunoSEQ multiplex PCR. The table shows around 40,000 clones, with about 80% occurring only once. The sample in question was CD4+ or CD8+ T cells sorted from blood, obtained in a trial of the OX40 agonist ivuxolimab. The chain carries TRBV25-1 and TRBJ1-1; no reliable D call. This TCR came from an adult with an advanced solid tumor such as melanoma, head and neck, liver or kidney cancer. CDR3 DNA: TGTGCCAGCAGTGGGCGGACGGTGAGGACTGAAGCTTTCTTT. Its protein product is CASSGRTVRTEAFF. Drawing the rest from reference TRBV25-1 and TRBJ1-1, the complete variable domain is EADIYQTPRYLVIGTGKKITLECSQTMGHDKMYWYQQDPGMELHLIHYSYGVNSTEKGDLSSESTVSRIRTEHFPLTLESARPSHTSQYLCASSGRTVRTEAFFGQGTRLTVV.